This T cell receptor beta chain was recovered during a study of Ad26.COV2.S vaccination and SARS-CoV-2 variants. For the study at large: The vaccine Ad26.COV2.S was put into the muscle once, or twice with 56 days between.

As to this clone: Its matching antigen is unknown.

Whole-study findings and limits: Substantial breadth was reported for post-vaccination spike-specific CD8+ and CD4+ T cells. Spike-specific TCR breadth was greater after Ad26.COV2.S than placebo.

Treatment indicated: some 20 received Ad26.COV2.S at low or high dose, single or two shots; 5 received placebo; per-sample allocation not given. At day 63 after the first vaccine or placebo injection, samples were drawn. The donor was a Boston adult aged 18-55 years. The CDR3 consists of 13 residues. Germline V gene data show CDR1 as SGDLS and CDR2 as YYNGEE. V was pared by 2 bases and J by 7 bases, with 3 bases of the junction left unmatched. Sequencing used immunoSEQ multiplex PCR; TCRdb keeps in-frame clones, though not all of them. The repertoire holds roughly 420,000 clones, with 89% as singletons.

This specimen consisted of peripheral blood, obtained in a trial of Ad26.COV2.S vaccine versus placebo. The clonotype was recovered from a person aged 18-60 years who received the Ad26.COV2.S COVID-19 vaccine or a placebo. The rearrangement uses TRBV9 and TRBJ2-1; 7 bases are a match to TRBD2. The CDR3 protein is CASSVGGTNEQFF. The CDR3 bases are TGTGCCAGCAGCGTGGGGGGGACGAATGAGCAGTTCTTC.